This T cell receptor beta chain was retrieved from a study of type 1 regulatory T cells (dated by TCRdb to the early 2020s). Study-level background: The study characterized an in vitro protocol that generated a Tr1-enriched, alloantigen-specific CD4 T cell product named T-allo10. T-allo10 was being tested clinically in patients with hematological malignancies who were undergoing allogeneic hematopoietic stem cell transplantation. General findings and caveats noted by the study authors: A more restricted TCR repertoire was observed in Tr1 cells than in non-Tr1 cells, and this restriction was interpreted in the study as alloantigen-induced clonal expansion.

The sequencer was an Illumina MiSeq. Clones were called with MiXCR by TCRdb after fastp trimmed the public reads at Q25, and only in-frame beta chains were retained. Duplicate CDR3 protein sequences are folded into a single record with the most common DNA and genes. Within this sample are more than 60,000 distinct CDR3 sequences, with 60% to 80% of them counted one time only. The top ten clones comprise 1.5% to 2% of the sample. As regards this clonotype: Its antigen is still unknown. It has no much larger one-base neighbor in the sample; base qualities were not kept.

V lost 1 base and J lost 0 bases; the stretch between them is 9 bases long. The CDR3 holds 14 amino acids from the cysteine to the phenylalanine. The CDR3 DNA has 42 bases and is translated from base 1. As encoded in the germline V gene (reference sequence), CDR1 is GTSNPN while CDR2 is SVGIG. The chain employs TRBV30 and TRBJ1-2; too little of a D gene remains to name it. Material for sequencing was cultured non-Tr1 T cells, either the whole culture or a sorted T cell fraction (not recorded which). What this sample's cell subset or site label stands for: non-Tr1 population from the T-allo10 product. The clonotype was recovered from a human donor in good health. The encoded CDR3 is CAWSARHPNYGYTF. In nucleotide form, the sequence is TGTGCCTGGAGTGCCCGACATCCTAACTATGGCTACACCTTC.